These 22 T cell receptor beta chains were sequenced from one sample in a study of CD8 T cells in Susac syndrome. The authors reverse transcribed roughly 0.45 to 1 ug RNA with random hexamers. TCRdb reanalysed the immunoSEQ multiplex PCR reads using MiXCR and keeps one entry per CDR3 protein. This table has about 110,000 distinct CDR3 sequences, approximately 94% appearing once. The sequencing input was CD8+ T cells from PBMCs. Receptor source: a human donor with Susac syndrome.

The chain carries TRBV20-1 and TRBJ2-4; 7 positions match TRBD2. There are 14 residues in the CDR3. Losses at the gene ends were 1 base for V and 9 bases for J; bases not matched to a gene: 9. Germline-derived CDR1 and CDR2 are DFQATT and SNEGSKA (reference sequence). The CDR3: CSARGVGEGTIQYF. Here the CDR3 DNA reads TGCAGTGCTAGAGGGGTAGGGGAGGGGACCATTCAGTACTTC.

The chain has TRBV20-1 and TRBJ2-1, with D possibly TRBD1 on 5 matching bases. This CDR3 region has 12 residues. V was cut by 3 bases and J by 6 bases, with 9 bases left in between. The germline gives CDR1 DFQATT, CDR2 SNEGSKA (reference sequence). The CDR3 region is CSASAQVNEQFF. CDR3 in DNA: TGCAGTGCTAGTGCACAGGTCAATGAGCAGTTCTTC.

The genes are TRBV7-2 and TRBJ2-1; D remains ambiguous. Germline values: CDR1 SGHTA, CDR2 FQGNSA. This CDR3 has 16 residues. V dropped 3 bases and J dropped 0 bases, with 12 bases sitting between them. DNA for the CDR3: TGTGCCAGCAGCTTGGCCGCCTGGGACTCCTACAATGAGCAGTTCTTC. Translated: CASSLAAWDSYNEQFF. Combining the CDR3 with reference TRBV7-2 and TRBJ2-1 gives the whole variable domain GAGVSQSPSNKVTEKGKDVELRCDPISGHTALYWYRQSLGQGLEFLIYFQGNSAPDKSGLPSDRFSAERTGGSVSTLTIQRTQQEDSAVYLCASSLAAWDSYNEQFFGPGTRLTVL.

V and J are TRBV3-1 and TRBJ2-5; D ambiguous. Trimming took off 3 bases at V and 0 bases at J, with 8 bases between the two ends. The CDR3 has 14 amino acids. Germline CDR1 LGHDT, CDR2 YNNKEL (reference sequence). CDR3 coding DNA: TGTGCCAGCAGCCAGTTTAACTACCAAGAGACCCAGTACTTC. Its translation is CASSQFNYQETQYF.

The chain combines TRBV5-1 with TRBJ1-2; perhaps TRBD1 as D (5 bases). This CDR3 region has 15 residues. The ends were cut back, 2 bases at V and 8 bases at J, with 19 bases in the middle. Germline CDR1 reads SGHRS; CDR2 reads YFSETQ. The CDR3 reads CASSFRDGTTSGYTF. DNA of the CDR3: TGCGCCAGCAGCTTCCGGGACGGGACGACCAGCGGCTACACCTTC. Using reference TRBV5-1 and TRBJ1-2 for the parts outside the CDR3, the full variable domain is KAGVTQTPRYLIKTRGQQVTLSCSPISGHRSVSWYQQTPGQGLQFLFEYFSETQRNKGNFPGRFSGRQFSNSRSEMNVSTLELGDSALYLCASSFRDGTTSGYTFGSGTRLTVV.

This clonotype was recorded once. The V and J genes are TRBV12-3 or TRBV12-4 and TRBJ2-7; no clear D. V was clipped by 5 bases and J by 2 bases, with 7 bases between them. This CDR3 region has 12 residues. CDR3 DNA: TGTGCCAGCAGTCTAGTAACCTACGAGCAGTACTTC. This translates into CASSLVTYEQYF.

The CDR3 is CASRSTRVAFF. CDR3 nucleotide sequence: TGTGCCAGCAGGTCGACCCGGGTGGCTTTCTTT. This chain connects TRBV27 to TRBJ1-1; D gene unclear. V lost 6 bases, J lost 11 bases, and 13 bases lay in between. This CDR3 region has 11 residues. Germline CDR1 is MNHEY and CDR2 is SMNVEV (reference sequence).

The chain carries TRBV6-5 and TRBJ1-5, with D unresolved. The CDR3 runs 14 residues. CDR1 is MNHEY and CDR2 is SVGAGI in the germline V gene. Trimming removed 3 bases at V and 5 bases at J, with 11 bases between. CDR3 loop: CASSYSSGDQPQHF. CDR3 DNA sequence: TGTGCCAGCAGTTATAGCTCGGGCGATCAGCCCCAGCATTTT.

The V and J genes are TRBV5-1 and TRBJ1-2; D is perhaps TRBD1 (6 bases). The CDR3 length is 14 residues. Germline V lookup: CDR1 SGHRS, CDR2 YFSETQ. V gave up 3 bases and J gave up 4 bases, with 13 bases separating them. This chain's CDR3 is CASSSQGISYGYTF. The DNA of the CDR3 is TGCGCCAGCAGCTCTCAGGGGATAAGCTATGGCTACACCTTC.

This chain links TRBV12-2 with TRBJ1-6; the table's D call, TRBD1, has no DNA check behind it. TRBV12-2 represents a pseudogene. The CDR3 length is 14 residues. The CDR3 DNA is TGTGCAAGCCGGACGGACAGCCTCTATTCACCCCTCCACTTT. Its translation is CASRTDSLYSPLHF.

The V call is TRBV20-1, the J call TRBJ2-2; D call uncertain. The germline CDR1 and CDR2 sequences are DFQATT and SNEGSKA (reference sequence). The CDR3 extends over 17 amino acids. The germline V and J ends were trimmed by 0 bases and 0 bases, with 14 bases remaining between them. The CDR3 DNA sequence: TGCAGTGCTAGAGATCACGGCAGCCCTTCGAACACCGGGGAGCTGTTTTTT. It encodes CSARDHGSPSNTGELFF.

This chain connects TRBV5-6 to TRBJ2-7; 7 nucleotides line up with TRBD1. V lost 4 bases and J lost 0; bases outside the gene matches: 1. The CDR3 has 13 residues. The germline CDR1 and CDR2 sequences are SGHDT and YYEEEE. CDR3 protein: CASSTGVSYEQYF. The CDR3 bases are TGTGCCAGCAGCACAGGGGTCTCCTACGAGCAGTACTTC.

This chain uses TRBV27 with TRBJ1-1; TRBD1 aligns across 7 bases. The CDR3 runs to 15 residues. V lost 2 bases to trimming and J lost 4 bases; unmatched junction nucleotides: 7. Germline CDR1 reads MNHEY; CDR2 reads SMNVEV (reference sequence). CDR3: CASSLQGVIGTEAFF. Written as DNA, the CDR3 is TGTGCCAGCAGTTTACAGGGGGTTATCGGCACTGAAGCTTTCTTT.

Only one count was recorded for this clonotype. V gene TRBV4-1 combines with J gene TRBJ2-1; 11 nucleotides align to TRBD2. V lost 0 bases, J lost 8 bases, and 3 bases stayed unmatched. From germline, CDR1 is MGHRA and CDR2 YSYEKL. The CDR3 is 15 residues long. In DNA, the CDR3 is TGCGCCAGCAGCCAAGATGGGACTAGCGGCGATGAGCAGTTCTTC. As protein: CASSQDGTSGDEQFF.

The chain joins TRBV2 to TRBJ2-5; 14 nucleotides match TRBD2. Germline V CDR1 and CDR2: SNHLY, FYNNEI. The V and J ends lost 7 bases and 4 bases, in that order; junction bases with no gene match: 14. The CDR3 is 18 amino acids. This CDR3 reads CASKLRTSGGLFPETQYF. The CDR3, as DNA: TGTGCCAGCAAGCTGAGGACTAGCGGGGGGTTATTCCCAGAGACCCAGTACTTC.

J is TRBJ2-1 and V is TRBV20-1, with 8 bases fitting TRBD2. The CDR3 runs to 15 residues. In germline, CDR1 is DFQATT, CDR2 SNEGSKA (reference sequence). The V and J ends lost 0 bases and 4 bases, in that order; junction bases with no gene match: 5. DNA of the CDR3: TGCAGTGCTAGAGATCTTAGCGGGGTATACAATGAGCAGTTCTTC. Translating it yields CSARDLSGVYNEQFF.

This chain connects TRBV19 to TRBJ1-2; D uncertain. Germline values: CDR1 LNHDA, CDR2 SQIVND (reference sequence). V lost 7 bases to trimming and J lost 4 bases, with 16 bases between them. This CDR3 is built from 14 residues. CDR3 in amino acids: CASTGQAPGYGYTF. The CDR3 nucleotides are TGTGCCAGTACGGGCCAGGCGCCTGGCTATGGCTACACCTTC.

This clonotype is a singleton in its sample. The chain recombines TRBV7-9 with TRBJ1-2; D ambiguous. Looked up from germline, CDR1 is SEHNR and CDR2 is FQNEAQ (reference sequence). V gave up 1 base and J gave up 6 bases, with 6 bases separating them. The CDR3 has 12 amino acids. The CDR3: CASSLGPDGYTF. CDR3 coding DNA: TGTGCCAGCAGCTTAGGACCTGATGGCTACACCTTC.

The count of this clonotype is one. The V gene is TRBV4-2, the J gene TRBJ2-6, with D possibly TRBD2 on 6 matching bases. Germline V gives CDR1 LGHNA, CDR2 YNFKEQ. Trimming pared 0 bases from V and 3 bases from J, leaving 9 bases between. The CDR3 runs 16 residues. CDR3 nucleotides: TGTGCCAGCAGCCAAGATCCGGGGGATGGGGCCAACGTCCTGACTTTC. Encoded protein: CASSQDPGDGANVLTF.

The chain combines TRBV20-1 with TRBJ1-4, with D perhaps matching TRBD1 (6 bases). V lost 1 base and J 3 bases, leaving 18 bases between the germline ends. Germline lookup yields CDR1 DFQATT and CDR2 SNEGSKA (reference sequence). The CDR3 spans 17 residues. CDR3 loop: CSARGVGPGAPNEKLFF. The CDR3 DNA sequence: TGCAGTGCTAGAGGGGTCGGGCCAGGGGCCCCTAATGAAAAACTGTTTTTT.

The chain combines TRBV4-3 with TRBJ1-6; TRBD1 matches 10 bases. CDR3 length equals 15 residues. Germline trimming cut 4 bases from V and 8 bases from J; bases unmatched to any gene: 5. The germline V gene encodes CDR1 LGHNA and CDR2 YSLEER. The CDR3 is CASSPDRGSHSPLHF. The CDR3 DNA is TGCGCCAGCAGCCCGGACAGGGGGAGCCATTCACCCCTCCACTTT.

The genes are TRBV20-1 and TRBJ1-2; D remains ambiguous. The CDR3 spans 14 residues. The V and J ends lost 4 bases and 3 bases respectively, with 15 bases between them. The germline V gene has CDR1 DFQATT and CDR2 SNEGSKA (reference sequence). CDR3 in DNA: TGCAGTGCTAAAGTCTTGGAGCAGGACTATGGCTACACCTTC. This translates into CSAKVLEQDYGYTF.